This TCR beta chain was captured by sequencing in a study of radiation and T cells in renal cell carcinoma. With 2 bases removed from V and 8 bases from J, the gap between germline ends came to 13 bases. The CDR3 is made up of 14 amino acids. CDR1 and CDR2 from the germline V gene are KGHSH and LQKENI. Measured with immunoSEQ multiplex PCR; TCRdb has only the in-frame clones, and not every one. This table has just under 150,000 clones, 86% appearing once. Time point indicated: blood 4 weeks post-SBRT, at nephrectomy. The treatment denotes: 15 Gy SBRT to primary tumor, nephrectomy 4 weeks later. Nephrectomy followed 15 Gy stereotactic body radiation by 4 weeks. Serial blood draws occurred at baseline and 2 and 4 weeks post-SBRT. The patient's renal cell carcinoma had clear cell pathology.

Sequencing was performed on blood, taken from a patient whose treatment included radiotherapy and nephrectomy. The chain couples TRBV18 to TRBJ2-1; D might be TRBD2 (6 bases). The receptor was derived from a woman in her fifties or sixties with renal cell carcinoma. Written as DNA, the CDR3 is TGTGCCAGCTCACCAACGAGCCCGGGGGATGAGCAGTTCTTC. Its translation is CASSPTSPGDEQFF.